What follows are 5 T cell receptor beta chains derived from one specimen sequenced in a study of human T cells and chemical hapten exposure. Unfractionated whole blood was the source of the extracted total RNA. Each CDR3 protein gets one entry after TCRdb re-called the 5' RACE reads with MiXCR. Among approximately 150,000 distinct CDR3 sequences, around 4% were seen once, and the ten largest hold approximately 1.4%. Source of these receptors: a female donor in good health.

The sample holds many counts of this clonotype. The chain combines TRBV27 with TRBJ2-2; tentatively, D is TRBD2 (5 bases). The CDR3 is 15 amino acids. CDR1 MNHEY and CDR2 SMNVEV come from the germline V gene (reference sequence). V shed 4 bases and J shed 6 bases, with 15 bases lying between them. The CDR3 nucleotides are TGTGCCAGCAGTTCTCGGGGTACCTCACCCGGGGAGCTGTTTTTT. Encoded protein: CASSSRGTSPGELFF.

This clonotype was recorded at least ten times. The DNA for the CDR3 is TGTGCCAGCAGCCCATACGGGGGGTCCTACAATGAGCAGTTCTTC. Translating it yields CASSPYGGSYNEQFF. This chain connects TRBV7-9 to TRBJ2-1; 7 positions match TRBD2. With 5 bases clipped from V and 1 base from J, the junction kept 5 bases outside the gene matches. CDR1 is SEHNR and CDR2 is FQNEAQ in the germline V gene (reference sequence). CDR3 size: 15 residues.

Here the CDR3 reads CASSFGQWGQPQHF. CDR3 sequence (DNA): TGTGCCAGCAGTTTCGGACAGTGGGGTCAGCCCCAGCATTTT. V is TRBV12-3 or TRBV12-4 and J is TRBJ1-5; D perhaps matches TRBD1 (6 bases). This CDR3 contains 14 residues. Trimming pared 3 bases from V and 6 bases from J, leaving 12 bases between.

This clonotype has a count of ten or more. J is TRBJ1-4 and V is TRBV7-2, with TRBD1 identical over 7 bases. The CDR3 is 16 residues long. Germline V gene data show CDR1 as SGHTA and CDR2 as FQGNSA. With 0 bases clipped from V and 2 bases from J, the junction kept 3 bases outside the gene matches. The CDR3 DNA is TGTGCCAGCAGCTTAGCCTCGACAGGGACTAATGAAAAACTGTTTTTT. Protein product: CASSLASTGTNEKLFF.

This clonotype was counted only a few times. The rearrangement links TRBV27 to TRBJ2-7; TRBD2 matches at 7 bases. The germline gives CDR1 MNHEY, CDR2 SMNVEV (reference sequence). The CDR3 has 14 residues. The V and J ends lost 10 bases and 2 bases, in that order; junction bases with no gene match: 11. CDR3 sequence (DNA): TGTGCCACCGCCAAGGAGCGGGGCCCCTACGAGCAGTACTTC. This translates into CATAKERGPYEQYF.